A selection of T cell receptor beta chains follows, all from one sample in a study of radiotherapy plus CTLA-4 blockade in lung cancer. TCRdb keeps only in-frame clones here, not all; method: immunoSEQ multiplex PCR. Among about 72,000 clones listed, roughly 78% were seen once. This material consisted of peripheral blood, taken from a patient treated with radiotherapy plus ipilimumab. All receptors come from a human donor with non-small cell lung cancer who had a complete response to radiotherapy plus ipilimumab. CDR3s include the opening cysteine and the closing phenylalanine or tryptophan. Each record gives: J gene, CDR3 length, clone size, V gene, D gene, CDR3 DNA, CDR3 protein. The D gene is left open where the match is weak. Some rows have no size entry. The others give once, few or many, or a class for an expanded clone.

j_gene: TRBJ2-7; len: 11; abundance: few; v_gene: TRBV5-8; d_gene: .; CDR3nt: TGTGCCAGCAGCTTGGTGGGGAGAACCTACTTC; CDR3aa: CASSLVGRTYF
j_gene: TRBJ2-7; len: 13; abundance: .; v_gene: TRBV5-6; d_gene: .; CDR3nt: TGTGCCAGCAGCTTCGGGGAATTCGACGAGCAGTACTTC; CDR3aa: CASSFGEFDEQYF
j_gene: TRBJ2-2; len: 12; abundance: once; v_gene: TRBV29-1; d_gene: .; CDR3nt: TGCAGCGTTGGTCCCCGTTCAGGGGAGCTGTTTTTT; CDR3aa: CSVGPRSGELFF
j_gene: TRBJ2-3; len: 14; abundance: .; v_gene: TRBV29-1; d_gene: TRBD1; CDR3nt: TGCAGCGTGGGGACAGGGGCTAGCACAGATACGCAGTATTTT; CDR3aa: CSVGTGASTDTQYF
j_gene: TRBJ1-6; len: 18; abundance: few; v_gene: TRBV4-3; d_gene: .; CDR3nt: TGCGCCAGCAGCCAAGTCGGCGGGTATAGCTCCTATAATTCACCCCTCCACTTT; CDR3aa: CASSQVGGYSSYNSPLHF
j_gene: TRBJ2-7; len: 17; abundance: .; v_gene: TRBV18; d_gene: .; CDR3nt: TGTGCCAGCTCACCAAATGGGGCCCCGGCGGACTCCTACGAGCAGTACTTC; CDR3aa: CASSPNGAPADSYEQYF
j_gene: TRBJ1-1; len: 15; abundance: .; v_gene: TRBV28; d_gene: .; CDR3nt: TGTGCCAGCAGAAGGGCGGGCGGGCTGAACACTGAAGCTTTCTTT; CDR3aa: CASRRAGGLNTEAFF
j_gene: TRBJ1-2; len: 16; abundance: .; v_gene: TRBV27; d_gene: .; CDR3nt: TGTGCCAGCAGTTTATCGATAAGAGGGTTCAACTATGGCTACACCTTC; CDR3aa: CASSLSIRGFNYGYTF
j_gene: TRBJ2-4; len: 16; abundance: .; v_gene: TRBV7-2; d_gene: .; CDR3nt: TGTGCCAGCAGCTCGGTGGGAGGGGGCATGGGAAACATTCAGTACTTC; CDR3aa: CASSSVGGGMGNIQYF
j_gene: TRBJ2-7; len: 13; abundance: few; v_gene: TRBV19; d_gene: TRBD1; CDR3nt: TGTGCCAGTAGTAAGGACAGGAACTACGAGCAGTACTTC; CDR3aa: CASSKDRNYEQYF
j_gene: TRBJ2-3; len: 15; abundance: .; v_gene: TRBV5-1; d_gene: TRBD1; CDR3nt: TGCGCCAGCAGCTTCGGACAGGCGAGCACAGATACGCAGTATTTT; CDR3aa: CASSFGQASTDTQYF
j_gene: TRBJ1-4; len: 13; abundance: .; v_gene: TRBV4-3; d_gene: .; CDR3nt: TGCGCCAGCAGCCAAGACAGGGCTTGGCGACTGTTTTTT; CDR3aa: CASSQDRAWRLFF
j_gene: TRBJ1-1; len: 12; abundance: .; v_gene: TRBV9; d_gene: TRBD1; CDR3nt: TGTGCCAGCAGCGCAGGGGGGAATGAAGCTTTCTTT; CDR3aa: CASSAGGNEAFF
j_gene: TRBJ1-2; len: 14; abundance: .; v_gene: TRBV18; d_gene: .; CDR3nt: TGTGCCAGCTCACCACCGGGCAGGGGTGGTGGCTACACCTTC; CDR3aa: CASSPPGRGGGYTF
j_gene: TRBJ1-4; len: 14; abundance: .; v_gene: TRBV11-3; d_gene: TRBD1; CDR3nt: TGTGCCAGCAGCACAGACAGGGAAAATGAAAAACTGTTTTTT; CDR3aa: CASSTDRENEKLFF
j_gene: TRBJ2-5; len: 14; abundance: .; v_gene: TRBV5-1; d_gene: .; CDR3nt: TGCGCCAGCAGCGGGATGGGGGTTGGAGAGACCCAGTACTTC; CDR3aa: CASSGMGVGETQYF
j_gene: TRBJ2-5; len: 14; abundance: .; v_gene: TRBV30; d_gene: .; CDR3nt: TGTGCCTGGAGCTCTGACCCGGTGGGAGAGACCCAGTACTTC; CDR3aa: CAWSSDPVGETQYF
j_gene: TRBJ1-2; len: 14; abundance: .; v_gene: TRBV6-5; d_gene: .; CDR3nt: TGTGCCAGCAGTGTGGGGACTGGATTCTATGGCTACACCTTC; CDR3aa: CASSVGTGFYGYTF
j_gene: TRBJ1-3; len: 15; abundance: .; v_gene: TRBV19; d_gene: .; CDR3nt: TGTGCCAGTACCTGGCCCCAGAGCCCTGGAAACACCATATATTTT; CDR3aa: CASTWPQSPGNTIYF
j_gene: TRBJ1-2; len: 12; abundance: .; v_gene: TRBV6-5; d_gene: .; CDR3nt: TGTGCCAGCAGTTACCAGGGTTATGGCTACACCTTC; CDR3aa: CASSYQGYGYTF
j_gene: TRBJ1-2; len: 15; abundance: .; v_gene: TRBV19; d_gene: TRBD1; CDR3nt: TGTGCCAGTAGTCCAGGGGCAGGGGGGTACTATGGCTACACCTTC; CDR3aa: CASSPGAGGYYGYTF
j_gene: TRBJ2-1; len: 15; abundance: .; v_gene: TRBV7-9; d_gene: TRBD2; CDR3nt: TGTGCCAGCAGCCTGAGCGGGGGCAATTCCAATGAGCAGTTCTTC; CDR3aa: CASSLSGGNSNEQFF